These 19 T cell receptor beta chains came from one sample sequenced in a study of T-cell memory formation after mild COVID-19. MiXCR, run by TCRdb on the 5' RACE reads, gives a single entry per CDR3 protein. The repertoire includes roughly 560,000 distinct CDR3 sequences, about a fifth of them detected once, and under 15% sits in the top ten. Sequencing used PBMCs or a T cell subset sorted from them (not recorded which). All receptors derive from an adult woman who had mild COVID-19 (a few samples of this study predate the infection). Cell type and time point are not known.

This clonotype showed up just a few times. The J gene is TRBJ2-7, the V gene TRBV5-6; no firm D call. The CDR3 length is 13 residues. The germline V and J ends were trimmed by 0 bases and 3 bases, with 7 bases remaining between them. Germline V lookup: CDR1 SGHDT, CDR2 YYEEEE. This CDR3 is CASSLGSYYEQYF. The CDR3 DNA reads as TGTGCCAGCAGCTTGGGCAGTTACTACGAGCAGTACTTC. Variable domain in full (rest from reference TRBV5-6 and TRBJ2-7): DAGVTQSPTHLIKTRGQQVTLRCSPKSGHDTVSWYQQALGQGPQFIFQYYEEEERQRGNFPDRFSGHQFPNYSSELNVNALLLGDSALYLCASSLGSYYEQYFGPGTRLTVT.

The rearrangement joins TRBV10-3 to TRBJ2-7; 7 positions agree with TRBD2. This CDR3 has 15 amino acids. V gave up 2 bases and J gave up 5 bases; unmatched junction bases: 9. The germline CDR1 and CDR2 sequences are ENHRY and SYGVKD. In DNA form, the CDR3 reads TGTGCCATCAGTGAGGAGGGCGGGAGCGTAGACGAGCAGTACTTC. This sequence encodes CAISEEGGSVDEQYF.

J is TRBJ1-5 and V is TRBV5-1; 7 bases are shared with TRBD1. Germline V lookup: CDR1 SGHRS, CDR2 YFSETQ. The CDR3 has 17 residues. After removal of 7 bases from V and 4 bases from J, the junction contained 17 bases not matched to a gene. The CDR3 nucleotides read TGCGCCAGCGCCTACCCGGGAATTCGACAGGGTAATCAGCCCCAGCATTTT. This gives the protein CASAYPGIRQGNQPQHF.

This clonotype was counted only a few times. This rearrangement joins TRBV7-2 to TRBJ2-7; D uncertain. Per germline, CDR1 SGHTA and CDR2 FQGNSA. Trimming took off 5 bases at V and 2 bases at J, with 13 bases between the two ends. This CDR3 region has 14 residues. The CDR3 DNA is TGTGCCAGCAGCCTAGTGTCCAGTGCCTACGAGCAGTACTTC. This codes for CASSLVSSAYEQYF.

This clonotype has just a few counts. V is TRBV2 and J is TRBJ2-7, with D possibly being TRBD1 or TRBD2 (5 bases each). Per germline, CDR1 SNHLY and CDR2 FYNNEI. The CDR3 covers 15 residues. Trimming shortened V by 8 bases and J by 2 bases, and 19 bases separated the two germline ends. The CDR3 region has the DNA TGTGCCAGCCGGTGGGGGTTGACTGATGCCTACGAGCAGTACTTC. Translating it yields CASRWGLTDAYEQYF.

The V and J genes are TRBV9 and TRBJ1-4; D ambiguous. The germline CDR1 and CDR2 sequences are SGDLS and YYNGEE. Trimming took 0 bases from V and 3 from J, leaving 12 bases between them. CDR3 length equals 16 residues. The CDR3 loop reads CASSVAPNGANEKLFF. CDR3 DNA: TGTGCCAGCAGCGTAGCCCCTAACGGGGCTAATGAAAAACTGTTTTTT.

The genes are TRBV7-9 and TRBJ2-4, with no clear D. V was clipped by 2 bases and J by 4 bases, with 12 bases between them. Germline CDR1 SEHNR, CDR2 FQNEAQ (reference sequence). This CDR3 is built from 15 residues. The CDR3 is CASSLSGDQKNIQYF. The DNA for the CDR3 is TGTGCCAGCAGCTTAAGTGGAGACCAGAAAAACATTCAGTACTTC.

V gene TRBV4-1 combines with J gene TRBJ2-7; the D is unclear. The CDR3 is made up of 15 amino acids. Trimming removed 1 base from V and 0 bases from J, with 10 bases in between. The germline CDR1 and CDR2 sequences are MGHRA and YSYEKL. The CDR3 loop reads CASSQAARSSYEQYF. The CDR3 nucleotides read TGCGCCAGCAGCCAAGCGGCAAGGAGCTCCTACGAGCAGTACTTC.

This clonotype was counted only a few times. The DNA of the CDR3 is TGTGCCAGCAGCTTAAGCCCAACTACCTACACCTTC. As protein: CASSLSPTTYTF. The chain recombines TRBV7-9 with TRBJ1-2; D gene uncertain. V gave up 2 bases and J gave up 10 bases, with 11 bases separating them. Germline CDR1 is SEHNR and CDR2 is FQNEAQ (reference sequence). The CDR3 is made up of 12 amino acids.

This clonotype has only a few counts. V and J are TRBV7-3 and TRBJ2-1, with 8 positions matching TRBD1. J was trimmed by 6 bases and V by 4 bases; bases with no gene match: 11. The CDR3 covers 16 residues. The germline V gene encodes CDR1 SGHTA and CDR2 FQGTGA. The CDR3 here is CASSSNGQGAFNEQFF. The CDR3 DNA sequence: TGTGCCAGCAGCTCCAACGGGCAGGGGGCCTTCAATGAGCAGTTCTTC. Together with reference TRBV7-3 and TRBJ2-1, the CDR3 gives the full variable domain: GAGVSQTPSNKVTEKGKYVELRCDPISGHTALYWYRQSLGQGPEFLIYFQGTGAADDSGLPNDRFFAVRPEGSVSTLKIQRTERGDSAVYLCASSSNGQGAFNEQFFGPGTRLTVL.

The rearrangement links TRBV7-9 to TRBJ1-2, with D perhaps TRBD1 (5 bases). The V end lost 1 base, the J end lost 8 bases, and 26 bases lay between the germline ends. This CDR3 comprises 18 residues. In germline, CDR1 is SEHNR, CDR2 FQNEAQ (reference sequence). This CDR3 reads CASSLERGLGGSTFGYTF. Here the CDR3 DNA reads TGTGCCAGCAGCTTAGAGCGGGGGTTGGGAGGAAGTACCTTCGGCTACACCTTC.

This clonotype was seen a few times. This rearrangement joins TRBV7-2 to TRBJ2-2, with D hard to call. Germline V CDR1 and CDR2: SGHTA, FQGNSA. The CDR3 covers 13 residues. Trimming pared 4 bases from V and 4 bases from J, leaving 7 bases between. This CDR3 reads CASSSYFTGELFF. The DNA for the CDR3 is TGTGCCAGCAGCTCATACTTCACCGGGGAGCTGTTTTTT.

This clonotype was seen only a few times. The rearrangement links TRBV6-5 to TRBJ1-3, with unresolved D. CDR3 length equals 14 residues. Between the trimmed V and J ends, which lost 0 bases and 4 bases, there was a span of 7 bases. Germline V gene sequence: CDR1 MNHEY, CDR2 SVGAGI. Here the CDR3 DNA reads TGTGCCAGCAGTTACTCGGATGTGGGAAACACCATATATTTT. It codes for CASSYSDVGNTIYF.

The rearrangement uses TRBV7-9 and TRBJ2-2; TRBD2 matches 8 bases. From germline, CDR1 is SEHNR and CDR2 FQNEAQ (reference sequence). With V trimmed by 5 bases and J by 3 bases, 5 bases remained unmatched. The CDR3 is made up of 15 amino acids. The CDR3 reads CASSPQAGDTGELFF. DNA for the CDR3: TGTGCCAGCAGCCCACAAGCGGGGGACACCGGGGAGCTGTTTTTT.

V gene TRBV7-3 combines with J gene TRBJ2-5; 8 bases line up with TRBD2. The trim removed 3 bases at V and 4 bases at J, leaving 4 bases unmatched. CDR1 SGHTA and CDR2 FQGTGA come from the germline V gene. This CDR3 spans 14 amino acids. CDR3 protein: CASSLGGGPETQYF. CDR3 sequence (DNA): TGTGCCAGCAGCTTGGGCGGGGGGCCAGAGACCCAGTACTTC. Variable domain in full (rest from reference TRBV7-3 and TRBJ2-5): GAGVSQTPSNKVTEKGKYVELRCDPISGHTALYWYRQSLGQGPEFLIYFQGTGAADDSGLPNDRFFAVRPEGSVSTLKIQRTERGDSAVYLCASSLGGGPETQYFGPGTRLLVL.

This chain connects TRBV12-3 or TRBV12-4 to TRBJ2-4; D is undetermined. The ends were cut back, 6 bases at V and 2 bases at J, with 5 bases in the middle. This CDR3 has 12 residues. The chain's CDR3 is CASSPSKNIQYF. The CDR3 DNA follows: TGTGCCAGCAGCCCCTCCAAAAACATTCAGTACTTC.

The CDR3 DNA sequence: TGTGCCAGCAGCTTAAATGAGCGGTCCTACGAGCAGTACTTC. Translation: CASSLNERSYEQYF. The chain links TRBV7-7 to TRBJ2-7, with a tentative D call TRBD2 (5 bases). The germline V gene encodes CDR1 SSHAT and CDR2 FNYEAQ (reference sequence). This CDR3 has 14 amino acids. V dropped 2 bases and J dropped 1 base, with 9 bases sitting between them.

This clonotype has a handful of counts. The rearrangement uses TRBV5-4 and TRBJ2-2, with 9 bases lining up with TRBD1. Germline-derived CDR1 and CDR2 are SGHNT and YYREEE (reference sequence). CDR3 length equals 14 residues. V was pared by 5 bases and J by 6 bases, with 5 bases of the junction left unmatched. CDR3 region: CASSFDRGSGELFF. The CDR3 region has the DNA TGTGCCAGCAGTTTTGACAGGGGGTCCGGGGAGCTGTTTTTT.

The table lists this clonotype with a few counts. J is TRBJ2-1 and V is TRBV10-1; maybe TRBD2 (6 bases). The germline V gene has CDR1 WNHNN and CDR2 SYGVQD (reference sequence). Trimming removed 10 bases from V and 5 bases from J, with 12 bases in between. This CDR3 spans 12 amino acids. The CDR3 bases are TGCGCCAAGCAAGCGGGCCACAATGAGCAGTTCTTC. This codes for CAKQAGHNEQFF.